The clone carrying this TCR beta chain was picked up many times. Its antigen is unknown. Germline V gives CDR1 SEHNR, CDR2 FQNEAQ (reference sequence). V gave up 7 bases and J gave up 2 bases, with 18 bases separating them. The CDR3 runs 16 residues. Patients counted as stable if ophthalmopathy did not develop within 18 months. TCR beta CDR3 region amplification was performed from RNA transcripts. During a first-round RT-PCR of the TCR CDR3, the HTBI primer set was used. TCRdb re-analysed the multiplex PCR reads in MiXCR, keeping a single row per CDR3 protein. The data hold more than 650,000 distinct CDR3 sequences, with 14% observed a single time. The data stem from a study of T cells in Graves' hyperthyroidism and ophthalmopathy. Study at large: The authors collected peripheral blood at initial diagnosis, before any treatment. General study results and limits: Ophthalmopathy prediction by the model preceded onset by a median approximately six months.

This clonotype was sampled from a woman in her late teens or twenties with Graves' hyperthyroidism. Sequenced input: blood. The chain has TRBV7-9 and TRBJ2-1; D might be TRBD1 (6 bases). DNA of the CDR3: TGTGCCAGCACCTCCTACGCACAGGGCCCCTACAATGAGCAGTTCTTC. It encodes CASTSYAQGPYNEQFF.